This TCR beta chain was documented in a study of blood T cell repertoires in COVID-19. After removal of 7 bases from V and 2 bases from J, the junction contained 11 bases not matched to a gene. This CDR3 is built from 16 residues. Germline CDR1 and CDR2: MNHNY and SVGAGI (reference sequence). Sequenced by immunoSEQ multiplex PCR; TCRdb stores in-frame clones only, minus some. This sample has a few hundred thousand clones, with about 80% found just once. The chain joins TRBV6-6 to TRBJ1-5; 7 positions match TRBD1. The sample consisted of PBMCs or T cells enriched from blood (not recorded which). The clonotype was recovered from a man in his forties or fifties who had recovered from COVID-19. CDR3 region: CASTRLKGGGNQPQHF. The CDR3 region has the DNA TGTGCCAGCACCAGGCTGAAAGGGGGCGGCAATCAGCCCCAGCATTTT.